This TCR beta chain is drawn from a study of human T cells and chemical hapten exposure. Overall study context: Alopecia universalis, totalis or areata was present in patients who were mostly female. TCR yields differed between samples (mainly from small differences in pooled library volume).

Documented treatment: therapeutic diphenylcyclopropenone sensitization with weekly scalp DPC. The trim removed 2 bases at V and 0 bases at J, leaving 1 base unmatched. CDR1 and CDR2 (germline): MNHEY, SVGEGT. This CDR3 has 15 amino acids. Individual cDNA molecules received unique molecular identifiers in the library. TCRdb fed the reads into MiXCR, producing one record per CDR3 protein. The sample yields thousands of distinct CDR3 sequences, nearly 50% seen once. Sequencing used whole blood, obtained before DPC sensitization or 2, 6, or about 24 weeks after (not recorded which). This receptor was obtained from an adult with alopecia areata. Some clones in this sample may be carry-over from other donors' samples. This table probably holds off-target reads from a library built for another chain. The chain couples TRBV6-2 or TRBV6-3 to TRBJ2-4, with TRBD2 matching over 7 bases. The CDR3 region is CASSYRGGAKNIQYF. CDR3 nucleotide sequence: TGTGCCAGCAGTTACCGCGGGGGAGCCAAAAACATTCAGTACTTC.